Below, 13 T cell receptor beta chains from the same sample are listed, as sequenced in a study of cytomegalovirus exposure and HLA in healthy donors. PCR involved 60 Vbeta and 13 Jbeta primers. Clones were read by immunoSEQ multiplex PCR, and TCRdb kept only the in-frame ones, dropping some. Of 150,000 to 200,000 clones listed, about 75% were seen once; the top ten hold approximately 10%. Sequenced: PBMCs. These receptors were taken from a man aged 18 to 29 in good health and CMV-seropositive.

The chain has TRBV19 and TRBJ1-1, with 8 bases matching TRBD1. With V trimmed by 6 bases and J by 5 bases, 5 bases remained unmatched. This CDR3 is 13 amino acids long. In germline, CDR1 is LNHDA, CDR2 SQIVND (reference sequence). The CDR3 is CASRITGGTEAFF. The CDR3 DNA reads TGTGCCAGTAGGATTACAGGGGGGACTGAAGCTTTCTTT.

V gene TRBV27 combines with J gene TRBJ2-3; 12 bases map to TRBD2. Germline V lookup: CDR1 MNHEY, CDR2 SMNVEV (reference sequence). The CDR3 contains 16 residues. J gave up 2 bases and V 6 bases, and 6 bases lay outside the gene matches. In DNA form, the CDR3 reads TGTGCCAGCAGACGTCGGACTAGCGGGGTCACAGATACGCAGTATTTT. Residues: CASRRRTSGVTDTQYF.

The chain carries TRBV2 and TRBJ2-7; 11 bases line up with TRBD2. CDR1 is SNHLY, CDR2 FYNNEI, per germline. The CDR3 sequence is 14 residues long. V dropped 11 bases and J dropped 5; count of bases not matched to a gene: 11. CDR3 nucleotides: TGTGCCGTCCCATCCCTAGCGGGAGGAGACGAGCAGTACTTC. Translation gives CAVPSLAGGDEQYF.

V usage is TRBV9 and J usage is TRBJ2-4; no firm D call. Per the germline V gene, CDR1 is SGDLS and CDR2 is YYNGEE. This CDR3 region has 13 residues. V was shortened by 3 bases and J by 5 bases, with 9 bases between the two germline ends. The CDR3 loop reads CASSANIQNIQYF. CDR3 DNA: TGTGCCAGCAGCGCCAACATTCAAAACATTCAGTACTTC.

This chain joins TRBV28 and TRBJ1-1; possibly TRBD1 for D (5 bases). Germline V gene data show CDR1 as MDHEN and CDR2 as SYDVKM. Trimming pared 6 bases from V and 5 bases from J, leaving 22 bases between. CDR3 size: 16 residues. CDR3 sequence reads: CASSSPGTGVRTEAFF. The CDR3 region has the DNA TGTGCCAGCAGCTCACCCGGGACGGGGGTTAGGACTGAAGCTTTCTTT.

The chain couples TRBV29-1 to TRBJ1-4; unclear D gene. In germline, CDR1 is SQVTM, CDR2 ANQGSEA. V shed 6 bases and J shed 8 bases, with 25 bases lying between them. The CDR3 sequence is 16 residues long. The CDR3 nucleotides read TGCAGCGTCCACCAGGAGGAAAAGATTGCTTGGGAAAAACTGTTTTTT. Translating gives CSVHQEEKIAWEKLFF.

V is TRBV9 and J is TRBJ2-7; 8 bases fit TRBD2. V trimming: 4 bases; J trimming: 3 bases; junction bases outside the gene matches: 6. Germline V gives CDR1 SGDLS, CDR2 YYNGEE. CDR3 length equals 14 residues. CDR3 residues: CASSPRTSRYEQYF. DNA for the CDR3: TGTGCCAGCAGCCCGCGGACTAGCCGCTACGAGCAGTACTTC.

The CDR3 spells CASSFRSYEQYF. CDR3 bases: TGTGCCAGCAGTTTCCGGTCCTACGAGCAGTACTTC. The chain couples TRBV28 to TRBJ2-7; D remains ambiguous. CDR3 length equals 12 residues. Between the trimmed V and J ends, which lost 3 bases and 1 base, there was a span of 4 bases. Germline CDR1 is MDHEN and CDR2 is SYDVKM.

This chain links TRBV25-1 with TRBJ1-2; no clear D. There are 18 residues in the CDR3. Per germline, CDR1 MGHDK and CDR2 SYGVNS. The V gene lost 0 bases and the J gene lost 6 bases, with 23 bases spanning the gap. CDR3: CASSEYGISPYKLDGYTF. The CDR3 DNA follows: TGTGCCAGCAGTGAATACGGGATTAGTCCGTACAAGTTAGATGGCTACACCTTC.

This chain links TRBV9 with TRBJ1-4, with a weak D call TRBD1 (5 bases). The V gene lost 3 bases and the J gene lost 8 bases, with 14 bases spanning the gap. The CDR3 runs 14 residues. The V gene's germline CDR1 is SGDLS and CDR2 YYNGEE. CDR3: CASSAQIQGEKLFF. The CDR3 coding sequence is TGTGCCAGCAGCGCCCAAATTCAGGGAGAAAAACTGTTTTTT.

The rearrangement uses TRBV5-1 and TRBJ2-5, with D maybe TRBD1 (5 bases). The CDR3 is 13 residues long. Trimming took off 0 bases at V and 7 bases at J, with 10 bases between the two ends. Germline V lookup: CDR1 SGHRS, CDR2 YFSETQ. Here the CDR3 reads CASSLGLRGTQYF. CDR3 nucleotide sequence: TGCGCCAGCAGCTTGGGGCTAAGGGGGACCCAGTACTTC.

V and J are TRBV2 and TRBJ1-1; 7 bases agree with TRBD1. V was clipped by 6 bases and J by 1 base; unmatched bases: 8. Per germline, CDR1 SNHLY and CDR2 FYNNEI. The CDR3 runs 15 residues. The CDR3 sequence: CASSKGDRTNTEAFF. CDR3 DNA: TGTGCCAGCAGCAAAGGGGACAGAACGAACACTGAAGCTTTCTTT.

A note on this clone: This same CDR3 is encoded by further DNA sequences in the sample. CDR3 sequence: CASSQGLAGANEQFF. The DNA of the CDR3 is TGCGCCAGCAGCCAGGGGCTAGCGGGCGCGAATGAGCAGTTCTTC. This chain uses TRBV4-1 with TRBJ2-1, with 8 nucleotides matching TRBD2. Germline-derived CDR1 and CDR2 are MGHRA and YSYEKL. The CDR3 loop spans 15 amino acids. V was pared by 3 bases and J by 7 bases, with 8 bases of the junction left unmatched.